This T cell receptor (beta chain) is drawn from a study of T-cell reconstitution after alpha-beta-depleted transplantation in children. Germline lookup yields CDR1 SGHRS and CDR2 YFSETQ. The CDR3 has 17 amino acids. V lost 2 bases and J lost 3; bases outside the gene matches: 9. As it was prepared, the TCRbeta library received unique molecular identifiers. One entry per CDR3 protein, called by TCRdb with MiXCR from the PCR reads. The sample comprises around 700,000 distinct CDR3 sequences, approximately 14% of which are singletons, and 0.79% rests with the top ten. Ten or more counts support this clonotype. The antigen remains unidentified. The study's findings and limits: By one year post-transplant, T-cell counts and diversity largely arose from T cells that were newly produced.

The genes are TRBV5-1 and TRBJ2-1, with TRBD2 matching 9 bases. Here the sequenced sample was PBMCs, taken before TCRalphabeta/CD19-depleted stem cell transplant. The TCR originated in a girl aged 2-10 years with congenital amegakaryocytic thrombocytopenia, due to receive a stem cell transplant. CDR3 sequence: CASSFMGREGRYNEQFF. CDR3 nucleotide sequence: TGCGCCAGCAGCTTCATGGGGCGGGAGGGCCGCTACAATGAGCAGTTCTTC.